This record covers a single T cell receptor (beta chain). Method: immunoSEQ multiplex PCR; TCRdb's copy keeps in-frame clones and lacks some. This sample carries around 82,000 clones, approximately 90% of them seen once, and the ten largest clones take 0.47%. The sample belongs to a study of OX40 agonist ivuxolimab in advanced cancers. Germline CDR1 and CDR2: SGHTA and FQGNSA. This CDR3 comprises 15 residues. V lost 1 base, J lost 4 bases, and 11 bases lay in between. The sequence was obtained from an adult with an advanced solid tumor such as melanoma, head and neck, liver or kidney cancer. The chain links TRBV7-2 to TRBJ1-3; possibly TRBD1 for D (5 bases). Sequenced here: CD4+ or CD8+ T cells sorted from blood, sampled in a trial of the OX40 agonist ivuxolimab. CDR3 loop: CASSLDGAGGNTIYF. As DNA, the CDR3 is TGTGCCAGCAGCTTAGACGGGGCGGGAGGAAACACCATATATTTT. Full variable domain (outside the CDR3, taken from reference TRBV7-2 and TRBJ1-3): GAGVSQSPSNKVTEKGKDVELRCDPISGHTALYWYRQSLGQGLEFLIYFQGNSAPDKSGLPSDRFSAERTGGSVSTLTIQRTQQEDSAVYLCASSLDGAGGNTIYFGEGSWLTVV.